A single sample is the source of the 11 T cell receptor beta chains below, sequenced in a study of PD-1 blockade in classical Hodgkin lymphoma (dated by TCRdb to 2018 to 2020). Explained via the paper, the time point label denotes: cycle 2 day 1 (C2D1) of nivolumab. All trial patients had relapsed after autologous stem cell transplantation, with cohorts A, B and C differing in prior brentuximab vedotin exposure. Receptor libraries were prepared by the immunoSEQ multiplex PCR assay. The table was pulled from immuneACCESS by TCRdb, which kept in-frame rearrangements only. Such tables lose some clones; where checked, under half of the loss comes from unresolved V genes, and the rest has no known cause. Within this sample are 35,000 to 45,000 clones, with approximately 70% of them counted one time only. The top ten clonotypes cover 2.8% of the sample. Sequencing used peripheral blood mononuclear cells (PBMCs), obtained before the second cycle of nivolumab. The receptors originated from a human donor with classical Hodgkin lymphoma.

The rearrangement links TRBV27 to TRBJ2-1; the match to TRBD1 covers 9 bases. The CDR3 has 14 residues. CDR1 is MNHEY and CDR2 is SMNVEV in the germline V gene (reference sequence). V was pared by 5 bases and J by 9 bases, with 8 bases of the junction left unmatched. This CDR3 reads CASSVIRDRVEQFF. The CDR3 region has the DNA TGTGCCAGCAGTGTAATCCGGGACAGGGTTGAGCAGTTCTTC.

The chain employs TRBV7-3 and TRBJ2-2; D gene unclear. Trimming shortened V by 4 bases and J by 5 bases, and 14 bases separated the two germline ends. The CDR3 is 15 residues long. In germline, CDR1 is SGHTA, CDR2 FQGTGA. The CDR3 sequence is CASSSARSGTGELFF. The CDR3 DNA reads TGTGCCAGCAGCTCAGCTAGGTCTGGAACCGGGGAGCTGTTTTTT.

The V call is TRBV27, the J call TRBJ1-2; TRBD1 is a possible D gene (6 bases). Germline CDR1 is MNHEY and CDR2 is SMNVEV (reference sequence). The CDR3 consists of 14 residues. Trimming removed 0 bases at V and 5 bases at J, with 10 bases between. The DNA for the CDR3 is TGTGCCAGCAGTTTATCGAAGGGGGGGTATGGCTACACCTTC. This sequence encodes CASSLSKGGYGYTF.

The V gene is TRBV6-5, the J gene TRBJ2-7, with D hard to call. Germline-derived CDR1 and CDR2 are MNHEY and SVGAGI. This CDR3 has 13 amino acids. The ends were cut back, 4 bases at V and 2 bases at J, with 9 bases in the middle. As DNA, the CDR3 is TGTGCCAGCAGTTTAGGGTTAACCTACGAGCAGTACTTC. It specifies CASSLGLTYEQYF.

This clone was recorded once. The rearrangement uses TRBV7-9 and TRBJ1-2; D is uncertain. V was pared by 3 bases and J by 8 bases, with 13 bases between. Germline V gene lookup returns CDR1 SEHNR and CDR2 FQNEAQ (reference sequence). The CDR3 spans 13 residues. The chain's CDR3 is CASSFLSLEGYTF. CDR3 DNA sequence: TGTGCCAGCAGCTTTTTATCCCTTGAAGGCTACACCTTC.

J is TRBJ2-4 and V is TRBV7-9, with a possible D match to TRBD1 (7 bases). CDR3 length equals 18 residues. CDR1 and CDR2 from the germline V gene are SEHNR and FQNEAQ (reference sequence). The V gene lost 6 bases and the J gene lost 2 bases, with 23 bases spanning the gap. CDR3 in DNA: TGTGCCAGCAGTCTAGGGATAGGGGCAGGGGGGCCCAAAAACATTCAGTACTTC. This codes for CASSLGIGAGGPKNIQYF. The variable domain in full, with the rest retrieved from reference TRBV7-9 and TRBJ2-4, is DTGVSQNPRHKITKRGQNVTFRCDPISEHNRLYWYRQTLGQGPEFLTYFQNEAQLEKSRLLSDRFSAERPKGSFSTLEIQRTEQGDSAMYLCASSLGIGAGGPKNIQYFGAGTRLSVL.

The chain uses TRBV19 and TRBJ2-1, with D unresolved. The CDR3 runs 13 residues. Trimming took 10 bases from V and 7 from J, leaving 17 bases between them. CDR1 and CDR2 from the germline V gene are LNHDA and SQIVND (reference sequence). The CDR3 DNA reads as TGTGCCACCCAGAGTTGGGGTCGGAATGAGCAGTTCTTC. Its protein product is CATQSWGRNEQFF.

This clone was observed a few times. The chain recombines TRBV7-9 with TRBJ2-3, with 8 bases fitting TRBD1. The trim removed 4 bases at V and 3 bases at J, leaving 9 bases unmatched. Per germline, CDR1 SEHNR and CDR2 FQNEAQ (reference sequence). This CDR3 is 16 amino acids long. CDR3 DNA: TGTGCCAGCAGCTCCACAGGGGGAAGAGGAACAGATACGCAGTATTTT. The encoded protein is CASSSTGGRGTDTQYF.

This chain joins TRBV7-9 and TRBJ2-3, with a tentative D call TRBD2 (6 bases). The CDR3 spans 15 residues. V was cut by 6 bases and J by 2 bases, with 15 bases left in between. The germline V gene has CDR1 SEHNR and CDR2 FQNEAQ (reference sequence). The CDR3 sequence: CASRYRGRSTDTQYF. The CDR3 DNA follows: TGTGCCAGCAGGTACCGGGGGAGGTCCACAGATACGCAGTATTTT.

CDR3 residues: CASSPLTSFLNTEAFF. For the CDR3, the DNA is TGTGCCAGCTCACCCTTGACAAGTTTTTTGAACACTGAAGCTTTCTTT. The chain uses TRBV18 and TRBJ1-1; no clear D. Deletions cut 3 bases from V and 0 bases from J, with 14 bases between. CDR1 and CDR2 (germline): KGHSH, LQKENI. This CDR3 has 16 amino acids.

This sequence joins TRBV4-1 and TRBJ2-3; 8 bases are shared with TRBD1. Per germline, CDR1 MGHRA and CDR2 YSYEKL. The ends lost 5 bases at V and 4 bases at J; junction bases unmatched: 5. This CDR3 has 14 amino acids. CDR3 sequence: CASSGQGAPDTQYF. The CDR3 DNA reads as TGCGCCAGCAGCGGACAGGGAGCCCCAGATACGCAGTATTTT.